The TCR beta chain described here comes from a study of tumor-infiltrating lymphocytes in primary liver carcinoma. Across the study: All lesions had stage T1-T3 N0M0 and roughly 4.2 to 10 cm widths. Study-wide points: Relative to blood, tumors carried a significantly larger fraction of the repertoire in their top 250 clones (p = 0.039).

On this clonotype: Its antigen remains unidentified.

CDR3 size: 15 residues. CDR1 is SGHNT, CDR2 YENEEA, per germline. With 10 bases removed from V and 0 bases from J, the gap between germline ends came to 16 bases. TCR beta cDNA was made from 450 to 550 ng total RNA with a constant-region primer. Employing slightly modified ARM-PCR, three nested multiplex PCR rounds were run, and these gave rise to the TCR beta libraries. The first two PCR rounds used TRBV1-TRBV30 primers with a Cbeta primer, approximately 10 cycles each. TCRdb used MiXCR to reprocess the multiplex PCR reads, holding one entry per CDR3 protein. The sample records roughly 91,000 distinct CDR3 sequences, approximately 68% being singletons. Joint extraction of RNA and DNA used about 17-32 mg of bulk tissue that was unsorted. There were over 90% viable tumor cells in every single sample of tumor.

The chain links TRBV11-3 to TRBJ1-3; D remains ambiguous. Sequenced input: liver tumor tissue from sampling region 5. Noted subset: tumor region T5, tumor centre. This TCR was sampled from a woman aged 60-75 years with primary liver carcinoma and hepatitis B virus infection. The CDR3 region is CANSIDSGSGNTIYF. The CDR3 coding sequence is TGTGCCAACAGTATAGATAGCGGCTCTGGAAACACCATATATTTT.